Each of the 25 T cell receptor beta chains below was sequenced from the same sample in a study of T cell repertoires in cytomegalovirus infection. Each CDR3 protein gets one entry after TCRdb re-called the reads with MiXCR. This sample has more than 250,000 distinct CDR3 sequences, with roughly an eighth found just once. Sequencing used PBMCs. Source of these receptors: a human donor in good health (CMV status not recorded). Some clones in this sample may be carry-over from other donors' samples.

This clonotype has a count of ten or more. The chain joins TRBV7-3 to TRBJ1-3; D uncertain. Germline CDR1 is SGHTA and CDR2 is FQGTGA. This CDR3 spans 17 amino acids. Trimming took off 5 bases at V and 5 bases at J, with 22 bases between the two ends. The CDR3 region is CASSLQPVGPDRNTIYF. The CDR3 nucleotides are TGTGCCAGCAGCCTACAACCGGTCGGGCCCGACCGAAACACCATATATTTT.

This clonotype showed up many times. The CDR3 sequence: CASSRAGETQYF. CDR3 coding DNA: TGTGCCAGCAGCCGTGCGGGGGAGACCCAGTACTTC. This sequence joins TRBV7-2 and TRBJ2-5, with D possibly being TRBD2 (6 bases). Germline CDR1 SGHTA, CDR2 FQGNSA. CDR3 length equals 12 residues. V was pared by 5 bases and J by 5 bases, with 9 bases between.

The table lists this clonotype with many counts. The gene calls are TRBV6-2 or TRBV6-3 and TRBJ2-1, with D perhaps being TRBD1 or TRBD2 (5 bases each). CDR1 MNHEY and CDR2 SVGEGT come from the germline V gene. Between the trimmed V and J ends, which lost 5 bases and 9 bases, there was a span of 14 bases. This CDR3 is 13 amino acids long. CDR3 amino acids: CASSLRGAAEQFF. The DNA of the CDR3 is TGTGCCAGCAGTCTTAGGGGAGCTGCTGAGCAGTTCTTC.

The sample holds a few counts of this clonotype. V gene TRBV18 combines with J gene TRBJ2-1; perhaps TRBD1 as D (5 bases). CDR3 size: 21 residues. In germline, CDR1 is KGHSH, CDR2 LQKENI. Deletions cut 3 bases from V and 0 bases from J, with 27 bases between. The CDR3 loop is CASSPLTITYRPKGSYNEQFF. The CDR3, as DNA: TGTGCCAGCTCACCTCTTACGATTACCTACAGGCCTAAGGGCTCCTACAATGAGCAGTTCTTC.

The rearrangement links TRBV6-5 to TRBJ1-2; D not certain. CDR3 length: 13 amino acids. V was pared by 6 bases and J by 4 bases, with 12 bases between. Germline V gives CDR1 MNHEY, CDR2 SVGAGI. CDR3 sequence (DNA): TGTGCCAGCAGCGGCCCCATATTCTATGGCTACACCTTC. It codes for CASSGPIFYGYTF.

The chain recombines TRBV5-1 with TRBJ1-2; D is ambiguous. The CDR3 extends over 13 amino acids. Trimming pared 5 bases from V and 4 bases from J, leaving 12 bases between. Looked up from germline, CDR1 is SGHRS and CDR2 is YFSETQ. The CDR3 nucleotides are TGCGCCAGCAGTTCGACGGTTACCTATGGCTACACCTTC. Encoded protein: CASSSTVTYGYTF.

In its sample, this clonotype was seen a few times. Being one base from a much bigger clone, this may be a read error. This chain's CDR3 is CASCLWETQYF. The CDR3 DNA sequence: TGTGCCAGCTGCTTATGGGAGACCCAGTACTTC. J is TRBJ2-5 and V is TRBV7-3, with D hard to call. Germline CDR1 reads SGHTA; CDR2 reads FQGTGA. This CDR3 is built from 11 residues.

In this sample, this clonotype turned up many times. This chain connects TRBV12-3 or TRBV12-4 to TRBJ2-3, with D perhaps matching TRBD2 (5 bases). The length of the CDR3 is 17 residues. Trimming stripped 3 bases from V and 1 base from J, with 17 bases between. This CDR3 is CASSFPPRGSGTDTQYF. CDR3 coding DNA: TGTGCCAGCAGTTTTCCCCCCCGAGGTAGCGGCACAGATACGCAGTATTTT.

This clonotype was recorded at least ten times. J is TRBJ2-2 and V is TRBV9, with 9 bases fitting TRBD1. The CDR3 runs 17 residues. Germline values: CDR1 SGDLS, CDR2 YYNGEE. V shed 0 bases, J shed 6 bases, and the junction held 9 bases outside the gene matches. CDR3 DNA: TGTGCCAGCAGCGTAGTTCCGGGACAGGGTGCCTCCGGGGAGCTGTTTTTT. It codes for CASSVVPGQGASGELFF.

This clonotype appeared many times. The gene calls are TRBV7-2 and TRBJ2-1, with D tentatively TRBD2 (5 bases). The V gene's germline CDR1 is SGHTA and CDR2 FQGNSA. The CDR3 has 13 residues. V shed 4 bases and J shed 8 bases, with 12 bases lying between them. The CDR3 nucleotides are TGTGCCAGCAGCTCCCCTAGCCCCGATGAGCAGTTCTTC. Protein sequence: CASSSPSPDEQFF.

V and J are TRBV5-6 and TRBJ2-3; a weak D match, TRBD2 (5 bases). CDR3 length: 14 residues. Per the germline V gene, CDR1 is SGHDT and CDR2 is YYEEEE. Trimming pared 2 bases from V and 6 bases from J, leaving 13 bases between. CDR3 bases: TGTGCCAGCAGCTTTCGTGGGAGTGGGGATACGCAGTATTTT. This gives the protein CASSFRGSGDTQYF. The full variable domain, completed using reference TRBV5-6 and TRBJ2-3, is DAGVTQSPTHLIKTRGQQVTLRCSPKSGHDTVSWYQQALGQGPQFIFQYYEEEERQRGNFPDRFSGHQFPNYSSELNVNALLLGDSALYLCASSFRGSGDTQYFGPGTRLTVL.

The sample holds many counts of this clonotype. The chain employs TRBV6-5 and TRBJ2-1; 8 nucleotides match TRBD1. The trim removed 0 bases at V and 16 bases at J, leaving 11 bases unmatched. The CDR3 spans 14 residues. CDR1 is MNHEY and CDR2 is SVGAGI in the germline V gene. CDR3 protein: CASSYSTAQGVAFF. The CDR3 nucleotides are TGTGCCAGCAGTTACTCGACGGCACAGGGGGTAGCCTTCTTC.

There are many counts of this clonotype. The genes are TRBV12-3 or TRBV12-4 and TRBJ2-1; 8 nucleotides agree with TRBD2. Losses at the gene ends were 6 bases for V and 7 bases for J; bases not matched to a gene: 14. The CDR3 is made up of 16 amino acids. The CDR3 region is CASSRPGTSWSNEQFF. CDR3 in DNA: TGTGCCAGCAGCCGACCCGGGACTAGTTGGTCTAATGAGCAGTTCTTC.

This sequence joins TRBV20-1 and TRBJ2-7; TRBD2 agrees at 10 bases. Germline V gene sequence: CDR1 DFQATT, CDR2 SNEGSKA (reference sequence). The CDR3 runs 15 residues. V lost 5 bases and J lost 5; bases outside the gene matches: 12. The CDR3 region is CSAGPGTSDRNEQYF. The CDR3 bases are TGCAGTGCTGGACCCGGGACTAGCGACAGGAACGAGCAGTACTTC.

This clonotype came up many times. The chain recombines TRBV7-9 with TRBJ1-1; 9 nucleotides align to TRBD1. V was clipped by 1 base and J by 1 base; unmatched bases: 4. This CDR3 is built from 16 residues. Germline V gene lookup returns CDR1 SEHNR and CDR2 FQNEAQ (reference sequence). The CDR3 nucleotides read TGTGCCAGCAGCTTAGATGGGACAGGGAGGAACACTGAAGCTTTCTTT. Translated: CASSLDGTGRNTEAFF.

This clonotype was recorded at least ten times. The chain carries TRBV7-2 and TRBJ1-2; the match to TRBD1 covers 7 bases. The CDR3 is 18 amino acids. V shed 4 bases and J 4 bases; nucleotides not matched to a gene: 18. CDR1 and CDR2 from the germline V gene are SGHTA and FQGNSA. The CDR3 sequence is CASSSPRRGGAGVYGYTF. The CDR3 DNA follows: TGTGCCAGCAGCTCACCTCGGAGAGGGGGCGCAGGGGTCTATGGCTACACCTTC.

This clonotype was counted many times. The chain joins TRBV7-9 to TRBJ2-3; 8 nucleotides agree with TRBD2. This CDR3 comprises 17 residues. CDR1 is SEHNR, CDR2 FQNEAQ, per germline (reference sequence). V was clipped by 4 bases and J by 4 bases; unmatched bases: 13. Here the CDR3 DNA reads TGTGCCAGCAGCTCGAGTTTCCGGGGGGGGAACGCAGATACGCAGTATTTT. Its translation is CASSSSFRGGNADTQYF.

The V and J genes are TRBV2 and TRBJ2-3; 14 bases align to TRBD2. Germline V gene sequence: CDR1 SNHLY, CDR2 FYNNEI. V lost 6 bases to trimming and J lost 3 bases; unmatched junction nucleotides: 14. The CDR3 spans 19 residues. The chain's CDR3 is CASSANPGTSGRGTDTQYF. Written as DNA, the CDR3 is TGTGCCAGCAGCGCTAACCCCGGGACTAGCGGGAGAGGAACAGATACGCAGTATTTT. Full variable domain (outside the CDR3, taken from reference TRBV2 and TRBJ2-3): EPEVTQTPSHQVTQMGQEVILRCVPISNHLYFYWYRQILGQKVEFLVSFYNNEISEKSEIFDDQFSVERPDGSNFTLKIRSTKLEDSAMYFCASSANPGTSGRGTDTQYFGPGTRLTVL.

This chain joins TRBV5-5 and TRBJ2-2; 16 bases are shared with TRBD2. The length of the CDR3 is 17 residues. V was pared by 3 bases and J by 4 bases, with 3 bases of the junction left unmatched. CDR1 is SGHKS, CDR2 YYEKEE, per germline (reference sequence). The CDR3 here is CASSSGTSGGATGELFF. The CDR3 region has the DNA TGTGCCAGCAGCTCCGGGACTAGCGGGGGGGCCACCGGGGAGCTGTTTTTT.

This chain joins TRBV19 and TRBJ1-1, with D possibly TRBD1 on 6 matching bases. The ends were cut back, 11 bases at V and 6 bases at J, with 22 bases in the middle. Germline CDR1 LNHDA, CDR2 SQIVND (reference sequence). CDR3 length: 14 amino acids. CDR3 nucleotide sequence: TGTGCCGCCCAGCCACAGGGTATGGACGCTGAAGCTTTCTTT. Protein: CAAQPQGMDAEAFF.

This clonotype has a handful of counts. V is TRBV2 and J is TRBJ2-2, with D perhaps given as TRBD1 or TRBD2 (7 bases each). Germline CDR1 and CDR2: SNHLY and FYNNEI. V gave up 5 bases and J gave up 4 bases, with 11 bases separating them. The CDR3 runs to 14 residues. This chain's CDR3 is CASSTGEGTGELFF. CDR3 in DNA: TGTGCCAGCAGTACAGGGGAGGGCACCGGGGAGCTGTTTTTT.

The table lists this clonotype with a few counts. V usage is TRBV29-1 and J usage is TRBJ2-7; 11 nucleotides line up with TRBD1. This CDR3 is built from 12 residues. Trimming cost V 5 bases and J 7 bases; bases outside gene matches: 4. CDR1 is SQVTM, CDR2 ANQGSEA, per germline. The CDR3 coding sequence is TGCAGCGTTAAAGGGACAGGGGGGGAGCAGTACTTC. Its protein is CSVKGTGGEQYF.

The CDR3 DNA sequence: TGTGCCAGCAGCTCACCTCCATACCAGCCCCAGCATTTT. Protein: CASSSPPYQPQHF. The rearrangement joins TRBV12-3 or TRBV12-4 to TRBJ1-5, with D unclear. V shed 6 bases and J shed 7 bases, with 13 bases lying between them. This CDR3 comprises 13 residues.

This clonotype came up many times. The chain links TRBV7-2 to TRBJ2-7, with D perhaps TRBD1 or TRBD2 (5 bases each). The germline V gene has CDR1 SGHTA and CDR2 FQGNSA. The CDR3 runs 17 residues. V dropped 1 base and J dropped 2 bases, with 18 bases sitting between them. The CDR3 sequence is CASSLVFAGRPTYEQYF. The CDR3 DNA reads as TGTGCCAGCAGCTTAGTATTCGCAGGGAGACCCACCTACGAGCAGTACTTC. Drawing the rest from reference TRBV7-2 and TRBJ2-7, the complete variable domain is GAGVSQSPSNKVTEKGKDVELRCDPISGHTALYWYRQSLGQGLEFLIYFQGNSAPDKSGLPSDRFSAERTGGSVSTLTIQRTQQEDSAVYLCASSLVFAGRPTYEQYFGPGTRLTVT.

This clonotype was seen at least ten times. J is TRBJ1-1 and V is TRBV11-1, with D uncertain. Trimming left V 3 bases short and J 4 bases short, with 6 bases between. Germline lookup yields CDR1 SGHAT and CDR2 FQDESV (reference sequence). The CDR3 loop spans 12 amino acids. CDR3 DNA sequence: TGTGCCAGCAGCTTTCATGGCACTGAAGCTTTCTTT. Translating gives CASSFHGTEAFF.